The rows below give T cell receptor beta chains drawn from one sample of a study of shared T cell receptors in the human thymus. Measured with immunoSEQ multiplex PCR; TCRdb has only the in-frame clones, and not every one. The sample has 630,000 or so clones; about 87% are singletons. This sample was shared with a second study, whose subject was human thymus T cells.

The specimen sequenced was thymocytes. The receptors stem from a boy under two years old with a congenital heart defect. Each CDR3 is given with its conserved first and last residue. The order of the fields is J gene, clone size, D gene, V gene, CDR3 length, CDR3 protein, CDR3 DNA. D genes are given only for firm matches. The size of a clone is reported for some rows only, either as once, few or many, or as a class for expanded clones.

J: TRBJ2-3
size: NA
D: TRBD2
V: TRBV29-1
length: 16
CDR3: CSVVGLAGASTDTQYF
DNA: TGCAGCGTTGTAGGACTAGCGGGAGCTAGCACAGATACGCAGTATTTT

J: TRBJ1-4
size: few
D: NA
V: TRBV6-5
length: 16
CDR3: CASSYSWARRGEKLFF
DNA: TGTGCCAGCAGTTACTCGTGGGCCAGGCGGGGAGAAAAACTGTTTTTT

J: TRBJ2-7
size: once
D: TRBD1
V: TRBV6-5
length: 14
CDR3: CASSSRTGSYEQYF
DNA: TGTGCCAGCAGTTCGAGGACAGGGTCCTACGAGCAGTACTTC

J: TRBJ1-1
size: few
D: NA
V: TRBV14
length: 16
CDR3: CASSQRPGHWNTEAFF
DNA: TGTGCCAGCAGCCAGCGACCGGGACACTGGAACACTGAAGCTTTCTTT

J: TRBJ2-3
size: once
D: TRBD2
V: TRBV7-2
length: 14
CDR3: CASSSGTSLDTQYF
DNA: TGTGCCAGCAGCTCCGGGACTAGCCTGGACACGCAGTATTTT

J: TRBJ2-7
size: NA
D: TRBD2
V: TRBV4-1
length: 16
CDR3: CASSQIVTSGFYEQYF
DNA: TGCGCCAGCAGCCAAATTGTGACTAGCGGTTTCTACGAGCAGTACTTC

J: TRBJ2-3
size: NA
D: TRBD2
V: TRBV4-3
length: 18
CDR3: CASSQDKSGGEYTDTQYF
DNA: TGCGCCAGCAGCCAAGATAAGAGCGGGGGGGAATACACAGATACGCAGTATTTT

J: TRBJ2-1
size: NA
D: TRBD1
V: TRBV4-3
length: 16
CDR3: CASSQDFGQGDNEQFF
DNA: TGCGCCAGCAGCCAAGATTTCGGACAGGGGGACAATGAGCAGTTCTTC

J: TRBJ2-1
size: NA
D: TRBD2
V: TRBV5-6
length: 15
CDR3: CASSAGTSGPNEQFF
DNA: TGTGCCAGCAGCGCCGGTACTAGCGGTCCTAATGAGCAGTTCTTC

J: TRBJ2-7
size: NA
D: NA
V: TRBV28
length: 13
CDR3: CASSFGSAYEQYF
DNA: TGTGCCAGCAGTTTCGGTTCGGCCTACGAGCAGTACTTC

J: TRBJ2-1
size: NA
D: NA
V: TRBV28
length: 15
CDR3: CASSQPGLPSNEQFF
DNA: TGTGCCAGCAGTCAACCGGGACTGCCGTCCAATGAGCAGTTCTTC

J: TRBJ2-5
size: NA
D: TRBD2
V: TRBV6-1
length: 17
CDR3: CASSEWGLLAGVETQYF
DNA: TGTGCCAGCAGTGAATGGGGATTGTTAGCGGGGGTGGAGACCCAGTACTTC

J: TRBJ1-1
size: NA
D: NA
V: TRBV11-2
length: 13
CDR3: CASRRFGDTEAFF
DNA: TGTGCCAGCAGGCGTTTCGGGGACACTGAAGCTTTCTTT

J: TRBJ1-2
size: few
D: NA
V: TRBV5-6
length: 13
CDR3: CASSLPPGLGYTF
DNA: TGTGCCAGCAGCTTGCCCCCAGGATTAGGCTACACCTTC

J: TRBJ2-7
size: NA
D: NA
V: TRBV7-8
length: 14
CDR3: CASRQTDYSYEQYF
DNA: TGTGCCAGCAGACAAACTGACTACTCCTACGAGCAGTACTTC

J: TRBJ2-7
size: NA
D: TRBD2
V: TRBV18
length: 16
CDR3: CASSPLPGLADEEQYF
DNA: TGTGCCAGCTCACCACTCCCGGGACTAGCGGATGAGGAGCAGTACTTC

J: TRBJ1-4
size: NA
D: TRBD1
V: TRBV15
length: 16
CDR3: CATSREWDRGPEKLFF
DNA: TGTGCCACCAGCAGAGAGTGGGACAGGGGGCCTGAAAAACTGTTTTTT

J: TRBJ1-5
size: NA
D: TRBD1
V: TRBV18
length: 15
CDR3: CASSPRGQGNQPQHF
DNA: TGTGCCAGCTCACCAAGGGGACAGGGCAATCAGCCCCAGCATTTT

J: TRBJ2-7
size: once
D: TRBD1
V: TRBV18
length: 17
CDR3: CASSRPMDRGGPYEQYF
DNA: TGTGCCAGCTCACGACCAATGGACAGGGGCGGACCCTACGAGCAGTACTTC

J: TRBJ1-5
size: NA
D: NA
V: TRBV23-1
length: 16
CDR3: CASSQPIYRDRQPQHF
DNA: TGCGCCAGCAGTCAACCCATATACAGGGACCGGCAGCCCCAGCATTTT

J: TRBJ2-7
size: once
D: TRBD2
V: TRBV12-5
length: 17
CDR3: CASGLAYKGRESYEQYF
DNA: TGTGCTAGTGGTTTGGCGTACAAGGGGAGGGAAAGCTACGAGCAGTACTTC

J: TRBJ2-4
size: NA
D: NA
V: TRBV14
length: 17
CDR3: CASSQGGGSLAKNIQYF
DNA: TGTGCCAGCAGCCAAGGGGGGGGCAGTCTAGCCAAAAACATTCAGTACTTC

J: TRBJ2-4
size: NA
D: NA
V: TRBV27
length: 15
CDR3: CASSFTTHTKNIQYF
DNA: TGTGCCAGCAGTTTTACGACACACACCAAAAACATTCAGTACTTC

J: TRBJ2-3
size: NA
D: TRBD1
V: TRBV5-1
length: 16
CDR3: CASSFPGDRVADTQYF
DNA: TGCGCCAGCAGCTTCCCGGGGGACAGGGTGGCAGATACGCAGTATTTT

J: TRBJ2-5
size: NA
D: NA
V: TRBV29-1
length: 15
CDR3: CSSHRAPNPRETQYF
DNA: TGCAGCTCCCACAGGGCCCCTAATCCCCGAGAGACCCAGTACTTC

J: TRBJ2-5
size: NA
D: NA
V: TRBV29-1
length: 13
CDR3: CSAWTGREETQYF
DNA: TGCAGCGCCTGGACAGGGAGGGAAGAGACCCAGTACTTC

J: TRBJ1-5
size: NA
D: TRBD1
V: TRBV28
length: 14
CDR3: CASRMGQLNQPQHF
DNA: TGTGCCAGCAGGATGGGACAGCTAAATCAGCCCCAGCATTTT

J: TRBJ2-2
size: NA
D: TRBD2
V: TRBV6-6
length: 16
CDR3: CASRILAGDTTGELFF
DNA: TGTGCCAGCAGGATCCTAGCGGGAGATACCACCGGGGAGCTGTTTTTT

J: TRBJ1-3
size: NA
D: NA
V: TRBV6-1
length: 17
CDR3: CASSVGPHPSSGNTIYF
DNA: TGTGCCAGCAGTGTTGGGCCCCACCCCAGCTCTGGAAACACCATATATTTT

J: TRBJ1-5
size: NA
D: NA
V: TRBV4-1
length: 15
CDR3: CASSVWGRGDQPQHF
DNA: TGCGCCAGCAGCGTATGGGGGCGAGGCGATCAGCCCCAGCATTTT

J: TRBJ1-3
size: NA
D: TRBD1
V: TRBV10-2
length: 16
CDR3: CASRQGAEITGNTIYF
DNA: TGCGCCAGCAGGCAGGGGGCCGAAATCACTGGAAACACCATATATTTT

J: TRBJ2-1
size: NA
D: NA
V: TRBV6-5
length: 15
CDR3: CASSYSGRGLNEQFF
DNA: TGTGCCAGCAGTTACTCGGGAAGAGGGCTCAATGAGCAGTTCTTC

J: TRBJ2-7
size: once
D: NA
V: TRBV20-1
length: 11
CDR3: CSAVIVDEQYF
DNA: TGCAGTGCCGTCATCGTAGACGAGCAGTACTTC

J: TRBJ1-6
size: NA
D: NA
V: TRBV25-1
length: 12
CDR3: CASNTANSPLHF
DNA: TGTGCCAGCAATACAGCTAATTCACCCCTCCACTTT

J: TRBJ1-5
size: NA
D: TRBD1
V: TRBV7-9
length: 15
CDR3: CASSLEGDRVQPQHF
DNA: TGTGCCAGCAGCTTAGAGGGCGACAGGGTTCAGCCCCAGCATTTT

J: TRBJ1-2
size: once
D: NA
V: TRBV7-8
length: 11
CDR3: CASGRADGYTF
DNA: TGTGCCAGCGGCAGGGCTGACGGCTACACCTTC

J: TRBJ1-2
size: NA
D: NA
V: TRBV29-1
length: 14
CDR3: CSDLGGGRMYGYTF
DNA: TGCAGCGACCTTGGGGGGGGGCGGATGTATGGCTACACCTTC

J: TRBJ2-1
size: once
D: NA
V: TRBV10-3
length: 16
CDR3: CAISGGAQPPVSEQFF
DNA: TGTGCCATCAGTGGGGGAGCGCAGCCGCCCGTGAGTGAGCAGTTCTTC